These T cell receptor beta chains were read from a single sample in a study of sequential checkpoint blockade in melanoma. This table comes from immunoSEQ multiplex PCR, and its TCRdb copy is limited to in-frame clones, with some not included. The table records about 13,000 clones, 65% to 85% of them present only once. The source material was CD8+ T cells sorted from blood (inferred from file names), sampled from a patient given nivolumab and ipilimumab in sequence. All receptors derive from a human patient with melanoma. Some clones in this sample may be carry-over from other donors' samples. The CDR3 runs from the conserved cysteine through the conserved F or W. The order of the fields is CDR3 DNA, CDR3 protein, V gene, J gene, clone size, D gene. D genes are given only for firm matches. Rows may omit the clone size; those that give it use once, few, many or a size class.

cdr3_nt: TGTGCCAGCAGCTTAGAAGACAGGTACACTGAAGCTTTCTTT
cdr3_aa: CASSLEDRYTEAFF
v_call: TRBV13
j_call: TRBJ1-1
clone_size: NA
d_call: NA

cdr3_nt: TGTGCCAGCTCACCCGGGACAGGCCCATCCTACGAGCAGTACTTC
cdr3_aa: CASSPGTGPSYEQYF
v_call: TRBV18
j_call: TRBJ2-7
clone_size: NA
d_call: TRBD1

cdr3_nt: TGTGCCAGCAGCTTAGAGTCCGGACTACACTCCTACGAGCAGTACTTC
cdr3_aa: CASSLESGLHSYEQYF
v_call: TRBV7-2
j_call: TRBJ2-7
clone_size: few
d_call: NA

cdr3_nt: TGTGCCAGCAGGGGGACAGGCCCCATGAACACTGAAGCTTTCTTT
cdr3_aa: CASRGTGPMNTEAFF
v_call: TRBV21-1
j_call: TRBJ1-1
clone_size: few
d_call: NA

cdr3_nt: TGCGCCAGCAGCCAAGAATGGGCCCCTTCGTCTGGCTACACCTTC
cdr3_aa: CASSQEWAPSSGYTF
v_call: TRBV4-1
j_call: TRBJ1-2
clone_size: NA
d_call: NA

cdr3_nt: TGCGCCAGCAGCCAAGCCGGGACAGGGTCCCTTAATGAGCAGTTCTTC
cdr3_aa: CASSQAGTGSLNEQFF
v_call: TRBV4-3
j_call: TRBJ2-1
clone_size: NA
d_call: TRBD1

cdr3_nt: TGTGCCAGCATGGGGCAGCAGAACACTGAAGCTTTCTTT
cdr3_aa: CASMGQQNTEAFF
v_call: TRBV9
j_call: TRBJ1-1
clone_size: NA
d_call: NA

cdr3_nt: TGTGCCAGCACCTTGGGGACAGCACACTATGGCTACACCTTC
cdr3_aa: CASTLGTAHYGYTF
v_call: TRBV9
j_call: TRBJ1-2
clone_size: NA
d_call: TRBD1

cdr3_nt: TGTGCCAGCAGCGTAGGTCTAGCGGGGGTCAGGGATACGCAGTATTTT
cdr3_aa: CASSVGLAGVRDTQYF
v_call: TRBV9
j_call: TRBJ2-3
clone_size: NA
d_call: TRBD2

cdr3_nt: TGTGCCAGCAGCTCCCCAGACAGATACAATCAGCCCCAGCATTTT
cdr3_aa: CASSSPDRYNQPQHF
v_call: TRBV7-3
j_call: TRBJ1-5
clone_size: NA
d_call: NA

cdr3_nt: TGTGCCAGTAGTGTTAGCGGGAATGGGTACGAGCAGTACTTC
cdr3_aa: CASSVSGNGYEQYF
v_call: TRBV19
j_call: TRBJ2-7
clone_size: NA
d_call: TRBD2

cdr3_nt: TGTGCCAGCAGTTTCGACTACGGCTACACCTTC
cdr3_aa: CASSFDYGYTF
v_call: TRBV7-9
j_call: TRBJ1-2
clone_size: NA
d_call: NA

cdr3_nt: TGTGCCAGCAGCTTAGGTGACAGAGGCTACGAGCAGTACTTC
cdr3_aa: CASSLGDRGYEQYF
v_call: TRBV7-9
j_call: TRBJ2-7
clone_size: NA
d_call: NA

cdr3_nt: TGTGCCAGCAGCTTAGTTGGCCCCCTCAACTCTGGAAACACCATATATTTT
cdr3_aa: CASSLVGPLNSGNTIYF
v_call: TRBV11-3
j_call: TRBJ1-3
clone_size: NA
d_call: NA

cdr3_nt: TGTGCCACCAGCAGAGATTTAAGGGGCGCGAGTGGCTACACCTTC
cdr3_aa: CATSRDLRGASGYTF
v_call: TRBV15
j_call: TRBJ1-2
clone_size: NA
d_call: NA

cdr3_nt: TGTGCCAGCAGTGTGCTGGACAGGGGCGACGTAAATGAAAAACTGTTTTTT
cdr3_aa: CASSVLDRGDVNEKLFF
v_call: TRBV28
j_call: TRBJ1-4
clone_size: NA
d_call: TRBD1

cdr3_nt: TGTGCCAGCAGCCCCCAGGAATACGAGCAGTACTTC
cdr3_aa: CASSPQEYEQYF
v_call: TRBV7-8
j_call: TRBJ2-7
clone_size: NA
d_call: NA

cdr3_nt: TGTGCCAGCAGCGTAGAGGCAGGGTCGTATGGGCACGAGCAGTACTTC
cdr3_aa: CASSVEAGSYGHEQYF
v_call: TRBV9
j_call: TRBJ2-7
clone_size: NA
d_call: NA

cdr3_nt: TGTGCCAGCAGCTTAGGGTTTTCATCCTCCTACGAGCAGTACTTC
cdr3_aa: CASSLGFSSSYEQYF
v_call: TRBV11-2
j_call: TRBJ2-7
clone_size: NA
d_call: NA

cdr3_nt: TGTGCCAGCAGTGAGCTAAGGGGCCGAGAGACCCAGTACTTC
cdr3_aa: CASSELRGRETQYF
v_call: TRBV2
j_call: TRBJ2-5
clone_size: NA
d_call: NA

cdr3_nt: TGCGCCAGCAGCTTGCCGGCTAGCGGGGGGTCATGGAACACCGGGGAGCTGTTTTTT
cdr3_aa: CASSLPASGGSWNTGELFF
v_call: TRBV5-1
j_call: TRBJ2-2
clone_size: NA
d_call: TRBD2

cdr3_nt: TGTGCCAGCAGCTCGGGACAGGGCCACTACGAGCAGTACTTC
cdr3_aa: CASSSGQGHYEQYF
v_call: TRBV13
j_call: TRBJ2-7
clone_size: NA
d_call: TRBD1

cdr3_nt: TGTGCCAGCAGTCAGGGGCTCATCTATGGCTACACCTTC
cdr3_aa: CASSQGLIYGYTF
v_call: TRBV27
j_call: TRBJ1-2
clone_size: NA
d_call: NA

cdr3_nt: TGTGCCAGCAGCCCGGGGGGAGACTATGGCTACACCTTC
cdr3_aa: CASSPGGDYGYTF
v_call: TRBV7-9
j_call: TRBJ1-2
clone_size: NA
d_call: NA

cdr3_nt: TGTGCCAGTAGGACAGCAACTAATGAAAAACTGTTTTTT
cdr3_aa: CASRTATNEKLFF
v_call: TRBV19
j_call: TRBJ1-4
clone_size: NA
d_call: NA

cdr3_nt: TGTGCCAGCAGCGTAGGGGGGCAAAGTGAAAAACTGTTTTTT
cdr3_aa: CASSVGGQSEKLFF
v_call: TRBV9
j_call: TRBJ1-4
clone_size: once
d_call: NA

cdr3_nt: TGTGCCAGCAGTATTCGACTAGCGGGGAGCACAGATACGCAGTATTTT
cdr3_aa: CASSIRLAGSTDTQYF
v_call: TRBV2
j_call: TRBJ2-3
clone_size: NA
d_call: TRBD2